Below, 15 T cell receptor beta chains from the same sample are listed, as sequenced in a study of cytomegalovirus exposure and HLA in healthy donors (dated 2017 in TCRdb). Library preparation used the immunoSEQ multiplex PCR assay. For the multiplex PCR, a mixture combining 60 forward primers for TCR Vbeta segments and 13 reverse primers for TCR Jbeta segments was used. This is the immuneACCESS table as TCRdb keeps it, with only in-frame sequences that have V and J called. A part of the clones is gone; compared with another copy, unresolved V genes explain less than half, and the rest is unexplained. For this sample the table gives 40,000 or so clones, of which about 78% were detected only once. Less than 3.5% of the sample is held by the ten biggest clonotypes. The sample taken for sequencing was PBMCs. These receptors all stem from a young woman in good health and CMV-seronegative.

This chain links TRBV20-1 with TRBJ2-7, with D perhaps TRBD2 (5 bases). The CDR3 totals 11 residues. Germline CDR1 reads DFQATT; CDR2 reads SNEGSKA (reference sequence). V was trimmed by 6 bases and J by 3 bases, leaving 9 bases between them. CDR3 loop: CSALDNYEQYF. CDR3 sequence (DNA): TGCAGTGCACTAGATAACTACGAGCAGTACTTC.

The sample holds one count of this clone. The gene calls are TRBV27 and TRBJ1-2; 7 nucleotides match TRBD1. The CDR3 runs 13 residues. The V gene end was trimmed by 5 bases and the J gene end by 1 base; junction bases not matched to a gene: 1. The germline CDR1 and CDR2 sequences are MNHEY and SMNVEV (reference sequence). The CDR3 region has the DNA TGTGCCAGCAGTGCAGGGGGTAACTATGGCTACACCTTC. Translated: CASSAGGNYGYTF.

This clone was observed a handful of times. The chain combines TRBV6-1 with TRBJ2-7; the match to TRBD1 covers 9 bases. This CDR3 comprises 15 residues. Germline V gene sequence: CDR1 MNHNS, CDR2 SASEGT. V gave up 3 bases and J gave up 4 bases; unmatched junction bases: 7. The chain's CDR3 is CASSEEGQGSYEQYF. The CDR3 DNA reads TGTGCCAGCAGTGAGGAGGGACAGGGATCTTACGAGCAGTACTTC.

The genes are TRBV28 and TRBJ1-1, with D maybe TRBD1 (6 bases). The CDR3 covers 13 residues. Germline CDR1 is MDHEN and CDR2 is SYDVKM. The germline V and J ends were trimmed by 6 bases and 1 base, with 9 bases remaining between them. The CDR3 is CASSQGRNTEAFF. The CDR3 DNA reads as TGTGCCAGCAGCCAGGGGCGGAACACTGAAGCTTTCTTT.

The genes are TRBV5-6 and TRBJ1-4; D is ambiguous. The CDR3 consists of 14 residues. V was clipped by 0 bases and J by 5 bases, with 8 bases between them. Germline lookup yields CDR1 SGHDT and CDR2 YYEEEE. CDR3 amino acids: CASSLAGFNEKLFF. For the CDR3, the DNA is TGTGCCAGCAGCTTGGCGGGTTTCAATGAAAAACTGTTTTTT. The variable domain in full, completed from reference TRBV5-6 and TRBJ1-4, reads DAGVTQSPTHLIKTRGQQVTLRCSPKSGHDTVSWYQQALGQGPQFIFQYYEEEERQRGNFPDRFSGHQFPNYSSELNVNALLLGDSALYLCASSLAGFNEKLFFGSGTQLSVL.

This chain joins TRBV11-2 and TRBJ1-2; 8 positions match TRBD1. J lost 7 bases, V lost 1 base, and 5 bases had no gene match. Germline V gene lookup returns CDR1 SGHAT and CDR2 FQNNGV. The CDR3 sequence is 14 residues long. This CDR3 reads CASSLVQGASGYTF. CDR3 coding DNA: TGTGCCAGCAGCTTAGTTCAGGGGGCCTCTGGCTACACCTTC. Full variable domain (remainder filled in from reference TRBV11-2 and TRBJ1-2): EAGVAQSPRYKIIEKRQSVAFWCNPISGHATLYWYQQILGQGPKLLIQFQNNGVVDDSQLPKDRFSAERLKGVDSTLKIQPAKLEDSAVYLCASSLVQGASGYTFGSGTRLTVV.

The chain carries TRBV2 and TRBJ2-5, with D possibly matching TRBD2 (7 bases). Germline lookup yields CDR1 SNHLY and CDR2 FYNNEI. The CDR3 is 18 residues long. V lost 4 bases, J lost 3 bases, and 24 bases lay in between. The CDR3 DNA follows: TGTGCCAGCAGTGGACTAGCCGACCTAAACAGGGTTAAAGAGACCCAGTACTTC. It specifies CASSGLADLNRVKETQYF.

The rearrangement uses TRBV28 and TRBJ1-4; D call uncertain. CDR1 and CDR2 (germline): MDHEN, SYDVKM. The ends were cut back, 6 bases at V and 8 bases at J, with 16 bases in the middle. The CDR3 runs 14 residues. CDR3: CASRLTLRPEKLFF. The CDR3, as DNA: TGTGCCAGCAGACTGACCCTGCGGCCCGAAAAACTGTTTTTT.

The V and J genes are TRBV29-1 and TRBJ2-4, with 8 nucleotides matching TRBD1. J lost 7 bases, V lost 6 bases, and 2 bases had no gene match. CDR1 SQVTM and CDR2 ANQGSEA come from the germline V gene. This CDR3 has 11 amino acids. CDR3 coding DNA: TGCAGCGTGGACAGGGCGAACATTCAGTACTTC. Translated, it gives CSVDRANIQYF.

The V gene is TRBV28, the J gene TRBJ2-7; TRBD1 matches at 10 bases. Germline V gene lookup returns CDR1 MDHEN and CDR2 SYDVKM. The J segment lost 6 bases and the V segment lost 6 bases, leaving 11 bases of the junction unmatched. The CDR3 consists of 15 residues. DNA for the CDR3: TGTGCCAGCAGACATCCGGGGACAGGGGAGGTCGAGCAGTACTTC. This translates into CASRHPGTGEVEQYF.

This clone was observed a few times. The V call is TRBV10-2, the J call TRBJ1-2; D gene unclear. This CDR3 region has 13 residues. The ends were cut back, 8 bases at V and 6 bases at J, with 16 bases in the middle. Per the germline V gene, CDR1 is WSHSY and CDR2 is SAAADI. As DNA, the CDR3 is TGCGCCAGCTCTGGCGGGAGGGAACATGGCTACACCTTC. This sequence encodes CASSGGREHGYTF.

The CDR3 sequence: CAWRENGRTGGVYEQYF. The CDR3 DNA sequence: TGTGCCTGGAGAGAGAACGGGCGGACAGGGGGCGTCTACGAGCAGTACTTC. This chain uses TRBV30 with TRBJ2-7; 11 bases align to TRBD1. With 3 bases clipped from V and 3 bases from J, the junction kept 13 bases outside the gene matches. The CDR3 has 17 residues. CDR1 and CDR2 (germline): GTSNPN, SVGIG (reference sequence).

This clone was detected only once. V gene TRBV14 combines with J gene TRBJ2-7; tentatively, D is TRBD2 (7 bases). The CDR3 has 15 amino acids. V lost 1 base and J 5 bases, leaving 15 bases between the germline ends. Germline values: CDR1 SGHDN, CDR2 FVKESK. This chain's CDR3 is CASSQVGGRGDEQYF. In DNA, the CDR3 is TGTGCCAGCAGCCAAGTCGGGGGGCGCGGGGACGAGCAGTACTTC.

The rearrangement uses TRBV19 and TRBJ2-5; no clear D gene. The V and J ends lost 0 bases and 5 bases respectively, with 10 bases between them. The CDR3 covers 14 residues. CDR1 is LNHDA and CDR2 is SQIVND in the germline V gene (reference sequence). The CDR3 protein is CASSIDPRLETQYF. Here the CDR3 DNA reads TGTGCCAGTAGTATAGATCCGAGGTTGGAGACCCAGTACTTC. The full variable domain, its missing parts supplied by reference TRBV19 and TRBJ2-5, is DGGITQSPKYLFRKEGQNVTLSCEQNLNHDAMYWYRQDPGQGLRLIYYSQIVNDFQKGDIAEGYSVSREKKESFPLTVTSAQKNPTAFYLCASSIDPRLETQYFGPGTRLLVL.

J is TRBJ2-1 and V is TRBV6-5; 8 bases fit TRBD1. This CDR3 has 15 residues. CDR1 is MNHEY, CDR2 SVGAGI, per germline. Trimming at V came to 3 bases and at J to 2 bases, leaving 3 bases not matched to a gene. For the CDR3, the DNA is TGTGCCAGCAGTTATATACAGGGGGCCTACAATGAGCAGTTCTTC. It yields the protein CASSYIQGAYNEQFF.